This T cell receptor (beta chain) was recorded in a study of T cell repertoires in cytomegalovirus infection. This clonotype was seen a few times. Germline V gives CDR1 MNHEY, CDR2 SVGEGT. Trimming took 0 bases from V and 10 from J, leaving 4 bases between them. The CDR3 spans 11 residues. TCRdb used MiXCR to reprocess the reads, holding one entry per CDR3 protein. The profile shows some 180,000 distinct CDR3 sequences, 15% to 20% of them singletons. The V call is TRBV6-2 or TRBV6-3, the J call TRBJ2-1, with unresolved D. Material for sequencing was CD8+ T cells from PBMCs. The TCR was taken from a human donor in good health (CMV status not recorded). Some clones in this sample may be carry-over from other donors' samples. The CDR3 nucleotides are TGTGCCAGCAGTTACTCCCAGGAGCAGTTCTTC. Residues: CASSYSQEQFF.